This T cell receptor (beta chain) came from a study of blood T cell repertoires in COVID-19. Study-wide context: The analysed material was cDNA or gDNA that came from T cells, B-cell-depleted T cells, or PBMCs.

The CDR3 is 15 amino acids. Germline V gene lookup returns CDR1 SNHLY and CDR2 FYNNEI. Germline trimming cut 5 bases from V and 7 bases from J; bases unmatched to any gene: 10. Methods used by the authors: Counts of nucleated cells, estimated from reference gene primer amplification, were obtained. The assay was immunoSEQ multiplex PCR, and TCRdb's table has in-frame clones only and misses some. That table is the source of V, J and clone size, and D and trimming were worked out from the DNA. The sample carries roughly 63,000 clones, 85% to 90% recorded once. The clonotype comes from a man aged 50 to 59 with acute or convalescent COVID-19. The J gene is TRBJ1-5, the V gene TRBV2; 8 bases match TRBD1. The sample consisted of peripheral blood. As DNA, the CDR3 is TGTGCCAGCAGTTCGGACAGGGCGGGTGGGCAGCCCCAGCATTTT. Protein product: CASSSDRAGGQPQHF.